This T cell receptor beta chain was sequenced during a study of blood T cell repertoires in COVID-19. About the research overall: Collection of acute and convalescent COVID-19 samples took place in the United States, Italy and Spain.

Germline-derived CDR1 and CDR2 are SGHTS and YDEGEE. V dropped 0 bases and J dropped 4 bases, with 11 bases sitting between them. This CDR3 is 15 amino acids long. Here immunoSEQ multiplex PCR was the method, and the copy in TCRdb shows in-frame clones only, minus some. Here the sample spans some 230,000 clones, about 79% being singletons. Sequencing used PBMCs or T cells enriched from blood (not recorded which). The receptor was isolated from a woman in her thirties or forties with acute COVID-19. This chain joins TRBV5-8 and TRBJ1-5; possible D gene TRBD1, 5 bases. The CDR3 region has the DNA TGTGCCAGCAGCTTGGGACAGATGGGGAATCAGCCCCAGCATTTT. This gives the protein CASSLGQMGNQPQHF. Together with reference TRBV5-8 and TRBJ1-5, the CDR3 gives the full variable domain: EAGVTQSPTHLIKTRGQQATLRCSPISGHTSVYWYQQALGLGLQFLLWYDEGEERNRGNFPPRFSGRQFPNYSSELNVNALELEDSALYLCASSLGQMGNQPQHFGDGTRLSIL.